Below are 15 T cell receptor beta chains sequenced from a single sample in a study of blood T cell repertoires in COVID-19. TCRdb keeps only in-frame clones here, not all; method: immunoSEQ multiplex PCR. The sample yields roughly 240,000 clones, roughly 86% seen once. Sequencing used peripheral blood. The receptors were gathered from a woman in her 30s who had recovered from COVID-19.

V is TRBV13 and J is TRBJ2-2; 7 bases are shared with TRBD2. This CDR3 contains 18 residues. V lost 4 bases, J lost 6 bases, and 17 bases stayed unmatched. Germline CDR1 reads PRHDT; CDR2 reads FYEKMQ (reference sequence). CDR3 DNA: TGTGCCAGCAGCTCCTATAGGTTCGGCGGGGGAGCCGCCGGGGAGCTGTTTTTT. Amino acids: CASSSYRFGGGAAGELFF.

This chain joins TRBV6-2 or TRBV6-3 and TRBJ2-5; D may correspond to TRBD1 or TRBD2 (6 bases each). Germline V gene data show CDR1 as MNHEY and CDR2 as SVGEGT. V was pared by 6 bases and J by 1 base, with 12 bases between. This CDR3 is built from 14 residues. CDR3: CASSRGPIQETQYF. CDR3 DNA: TGTGCCAGCAGCCGGGGGCCGATCCAAGAGACCCAGTACTTC.

The chain joins TRBV6-5 to TRBJ1-6, with 9 bases lining up with TRBD1. This CDR3 region has 15 residues. V shed 7 bases and J 4 bases; nucleotides not matched to a gene: 5. Germline V gene data show CDR1 as MNHEY and CDR2 as SVGAGI. The CDR3 loop reads CASTRDRVYNSPLHF. In DNA form, the CDR3 reads TGTGCCAGCACCCGGGACAGGGTGTATAATTCACCCCTCCACTTT.

This clone showed up just once. The chain couples TRBV3-1 (or the pseudogene TRBV3-2) to TRBJ1-3, with 8 nucleotides matching TRBD1. Germline V gene data show CDR1 as LGHDT and CDR2 as YNNKEL (reference sequence). The junction had 5 bases not matched to a gene; V was cut back by 5 bases and J by 8 bases. CDR3 length: 13 amino acids. CDR3 coding DNA: TGTGCCAGCAGCATTGGACAGGGAGACACCATATATTTT. It specifies CASSIGQGDTIYF.

J is TRBJ1-1 and V is TRBV6-5; a possible D gene is TRBD1 (6 bases). The length of the CDR3 is 14 residues. V lost 7 bases and J lost 5, with 17 bases in between. The germline V gene encodes CDR1 MNHEY and CDR2 SVGAGI. The CDR3 sequence is CASTPTGGRTEAFF. CDR3 DNA sequence: TGTGCCAGCACCCCAACGGGGGGGCGTACTGAAGCTTTCTTT.

The table lists this clone with a count of one. The V gene is TRBV18, the J gene TRBJ1-3; D not resolved. The CDR3 spans 16 residues. Germline CDR1 KGHSH, CDR2 LQKENI. Trimming removed 2 bases from V and 0 bases from J, with 11 bases in between. As DNA, the CDR3 is TGTGCCAGCTCACCAGTAGCAGTGTACTCTGGAAACACCATATATTTT. Translating gives CASSPVAVYSGNTIYF. Together with reference TRBV18 and TRBJ1-3, the CDR3 gives the full variable domain: NAGVMQNPRHLVRRRGQEARLRCSPMKGHSHVYWYRQLPEEGLKFMVYLQKENIIDESGMPKERFSAEFPKEGPSILRIQQVVRGDSAAYFCASSPVAVYSGNTIYFGEGSWLTVV.

The chain recombines TRBV6-5 with TRBJ2-1; 12 bases map to TRBD2. The CDR3 is made up of 15 amino acids. V lost 8 bases to trimming and J lost 2 bases; unmatched junction nucleotides: 4. Germline-derived CDR1 and CDR2 are MNHEY and SVGAGI. DNA for the CDR3: TGTGCCAGCGCCTCTAGCGGGGGGGCCTACAATGAGCAGTTCTTC. Residues: CASASSGGAYNEQFF.

Concerning this clone itself: One end of the junction fails to match germline, which may point to a read error. The chain combines TRBV6-5 with TRBJ1-2, with 7 bases identical to TRBD1. The CDR3 covers 13 residues. Germline lookup yields CDR1 MNHEY and CDR2 SVGAGI. In DNA, the CDR3 is TGCAGGGCAGGGGGAGAATGGAACTATGGCTACACCTTC. As protein: CRAGGEWNYGYTF.

This clone is a singleton in its sample. The genes are TRBV19 and TRBJ1-1, with unresolved D. Trimming cost V 1 base and J 7 bases, with 13 bases left between them. The V gene's germline CDR1 is LNHDA and CDR2 SQIVND (reference sequence). CDR3 length: 14 residues. CDR3 loop: CASSIVPGGDEAFF. For the CDR3, the DNA is TGTGCCAGTAGTATAGTCCCCGGCGGAGATGAAGCTTTCTTT.

This clone has at least ten counts. The rearrangement links TRBV11-2 to TRBJ2-2, with a tentative D call TRBD1 (6 bases). CDR3 length: 16 amino acids. Trimming removed 5 bases from V and 1 base from J, with 14 bases in between. Germline assignment: CDR1 SGHAT and CDR2 FQNNGV. The DNA for the CDR3 is TGTGCCAGCAGCCCATTCCCGACAGGGAACACCGGGGAGCTGTTTTTT. It yields the protein CASSPFPTGNTGELFF.

This chain connects TRBV5-1 to TRBJ2-1; 8 bases match TRBD2. The CDR3 loop spans 17 amino acids. V lost 3 bases to trimming and J lost 7 bases; unmatched junction nucleotides: 15. The germline V gene has CDR1 SGHRS and CDR2 YFSETQ. The CDR3 loop reads CASSSPPGLANTNEQFF. The CDR3 DNA reads TGCGCCAGCAGCTCACCTCCTGGACTAGCCAACACTAATGAGCAGTTCTTC.

The J gene is TRBJ2-7, the V gene TRBV7-6; D perhaps matches TRBD2 (7 bases). V shed 6 bases and J shed 5 bases, with 23 bases lying between them. The CDR3 consists of 16 residues. Germline CDR1 and CDR2: SGHVS and FNYEAQ. The CDR3 reads CASSLTVAGASDEQYF. The CDR3 DNA reads TGTGCCAGCAGTCTAACAGTCGCGGGGGCTTCCGACGAGCAGTACTTC. Combining the CDR3 with reference TRBV7-6 and TRBJ2-7 gives the whole variable domain GAGVSQSPRYKVTKRGQDVALRCDPISGHVSLYWYRQALGQGPEFLTYFNYEAQQDKSGLPNDRFSAERPEGSISTLTIQRTEQRDSAMYRCASSLTVAGASDEQYFGPGTRLTVT.

This chain uses TRBV24-1 with TRBJ2-5, with TRBD2 matching 10 bases. V was pared by 12 bases and J by 5 bases, with 20 bases of the junction left unmatched. Looked up from germline, CDR1 is KGHDR and CDR2 is SFDVKD. This CDR3 has 17 amino acids. In nucleotides, the CDR3 is TGTGCCCCCTTGGGTTGGATAGCGGGGGGCCGGTGGGAGACCCAGTACTTC. Its protein product is CAPLGWIAGGRWETQYF.

This rearrangement joins TRBV6-5 to TRBJ1-5, with D perhaps TRBD1 (5 bases). The ends were cut back, 7 bases at V and 3 bases at J, with 16 bases in the middle. This CDR3 region has 15 residues. Germline V lookup: CDR1 MNHEY, CDR2 SVGAGI. CDR3 protein: CASNERQNPNQPQHF. Written as DNA, the CDR3 is TGTGCCAGCAACGAACGACAGAATCCCAATCAGCCCCAGCATTTT.

V gene TRBV7-2 combines with J gene TRBJ2-3; 14 nucleotides line up with TRBD2. The CDR3 is 17 residues long. Per the germline V gene, CDR1 is SGHTA and CDR2 is FQGNSA. V lost 5 bases and J lost 6; bases outside the gene matches: 10. CDR3 in amino acids: CASSAGLAGAQGDTQYF. The CDR3 DNA reads TGTGCCAGCAGCGCGGGACTAGCGGGGGCCCAGGGGGATACGCAGTATTTT.